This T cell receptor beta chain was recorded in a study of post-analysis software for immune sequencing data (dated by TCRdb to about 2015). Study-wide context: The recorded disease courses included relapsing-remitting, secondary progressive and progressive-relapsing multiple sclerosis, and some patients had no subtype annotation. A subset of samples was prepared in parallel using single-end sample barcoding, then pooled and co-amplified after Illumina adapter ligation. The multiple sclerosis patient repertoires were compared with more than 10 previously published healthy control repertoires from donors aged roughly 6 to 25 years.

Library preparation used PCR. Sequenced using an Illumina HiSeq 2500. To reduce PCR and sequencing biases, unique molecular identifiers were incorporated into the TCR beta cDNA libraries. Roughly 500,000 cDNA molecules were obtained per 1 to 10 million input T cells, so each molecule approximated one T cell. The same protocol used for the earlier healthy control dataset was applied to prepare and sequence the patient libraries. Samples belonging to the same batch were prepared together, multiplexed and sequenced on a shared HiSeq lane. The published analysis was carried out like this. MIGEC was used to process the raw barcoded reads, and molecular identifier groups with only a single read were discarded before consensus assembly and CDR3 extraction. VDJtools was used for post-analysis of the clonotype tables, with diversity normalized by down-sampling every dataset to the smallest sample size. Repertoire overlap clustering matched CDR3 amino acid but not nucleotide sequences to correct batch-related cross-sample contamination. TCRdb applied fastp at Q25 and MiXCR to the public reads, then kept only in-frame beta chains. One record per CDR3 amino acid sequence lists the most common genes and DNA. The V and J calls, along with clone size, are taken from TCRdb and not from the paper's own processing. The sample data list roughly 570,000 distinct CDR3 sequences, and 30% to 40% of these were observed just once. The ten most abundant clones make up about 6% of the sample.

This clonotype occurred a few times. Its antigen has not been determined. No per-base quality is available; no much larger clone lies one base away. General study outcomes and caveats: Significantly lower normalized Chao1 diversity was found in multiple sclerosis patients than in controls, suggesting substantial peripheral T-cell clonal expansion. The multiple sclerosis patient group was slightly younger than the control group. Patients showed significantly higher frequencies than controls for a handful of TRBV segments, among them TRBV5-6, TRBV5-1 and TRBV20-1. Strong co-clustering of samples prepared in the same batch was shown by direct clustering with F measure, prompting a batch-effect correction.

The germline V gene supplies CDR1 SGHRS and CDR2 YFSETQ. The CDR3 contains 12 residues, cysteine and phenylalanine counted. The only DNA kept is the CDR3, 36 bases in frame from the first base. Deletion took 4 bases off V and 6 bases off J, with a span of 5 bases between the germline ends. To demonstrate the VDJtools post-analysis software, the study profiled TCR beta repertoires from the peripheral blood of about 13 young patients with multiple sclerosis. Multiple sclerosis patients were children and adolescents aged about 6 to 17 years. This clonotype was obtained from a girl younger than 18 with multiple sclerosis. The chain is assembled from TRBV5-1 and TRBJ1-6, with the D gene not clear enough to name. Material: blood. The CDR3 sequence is CASSTVNSPLHF. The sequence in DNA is TGCGCCAGCAGCACCGTTAATTCACCCCTCCACTTT. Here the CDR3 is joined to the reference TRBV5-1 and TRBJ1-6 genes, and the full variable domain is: KAGVTQTPRYLIKTRGQQVTLSCSPISGHRSVSWYQQTPGQGLQFLFEYFSETQRNKGNFPGRFSGRQFSNSRSEMNVSTLELGDSALYLCASSTVNSPLHFGNGTRLTVT.